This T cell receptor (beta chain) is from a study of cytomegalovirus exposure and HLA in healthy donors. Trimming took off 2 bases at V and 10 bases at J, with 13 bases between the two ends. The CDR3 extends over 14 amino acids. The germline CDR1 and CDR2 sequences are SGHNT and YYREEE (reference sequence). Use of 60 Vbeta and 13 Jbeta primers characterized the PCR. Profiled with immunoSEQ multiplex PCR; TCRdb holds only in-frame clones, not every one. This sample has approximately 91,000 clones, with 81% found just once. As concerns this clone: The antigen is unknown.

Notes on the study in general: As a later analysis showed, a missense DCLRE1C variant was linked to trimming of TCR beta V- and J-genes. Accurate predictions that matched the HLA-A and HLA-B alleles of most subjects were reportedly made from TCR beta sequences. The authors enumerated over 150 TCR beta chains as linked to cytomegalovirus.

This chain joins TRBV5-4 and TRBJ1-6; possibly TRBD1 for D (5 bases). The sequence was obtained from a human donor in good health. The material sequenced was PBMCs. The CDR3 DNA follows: TGTGCCAGCAGCTTCACGGGGGTACGATCACCCCTCCACTTT. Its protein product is CASSFTGVRSPLHF.